This paragraph covers one T cell receptor (beta chain) sequence. This record belongs to a study of blood T cell repertoires in COVID-19. Study in general: The study drew acute and convalescent COVID-19 samples from the United States, Italy and Spain.

Germline V gene sequence: CDR1 GTSNPN, CDR2 SVGIG (reference sequence). The CDR3 length is 13 residues. Unmatched junction bases numbered 7, after V lost 7 bases and J lost 4 bases. Methods used by the authors: Reference gene primer amplification yielded estimated nucleated cell counts. Method: immunoSEQ multiplex PCR; TCRdb's copy keeps in-frame clones and lacks some. V, J and clone size derive from that table, while D and trimming were established from the DNA sequence. The sample has 340,000 or so clones, roughly 84% seen once. Sequences were obtained from peripheral blood. The clonotype originates from a man aged 50-60 years with active or convalescent COVID-19. The rearrangement links TRBV30 to TRBJ1-2; 9 bases are a match to TRBD1. The CDR3 nucleotides read TGTGCCTCAACAGGGGGCGTAGGCTATGGCTACACCTTC. This encodes CASTGGVGYGYTF.